The present entry profiles one TCR beta chain with its context. No antigen is known for it. Cultured CD4+ T-cell DNA underwent Oncomine TCR Beta short-read sequencing. The genomic DNA was obtained from cultured CD4+ T cells by extraction with the QIAamp micro DNA kit. MiXCR, run by TCRdb on the PCR reads, gives a single entry per CDR3 protein. Of nearly 25,000 distinct CDR3 sequences listed, about 29% are singletons. This entry comes from a study of vaccination and CD4 T cells after COVID-19. Study context: Each post-COVID sample was drawn after diagnosis, and the median interval was approximately 92 days (range 35 to 161). A CEFX pool, an HIV-1 Nef pool, or else no peptide went into the control cultures.

Time point specified: late sampling 161 to 241 days after vaccination in a few convalescent patients. The sample's treatment: approximately 9-day PBMC culture with coronavirus spike peptide pools or control peptides (ViraFEST assay). ViraFEST sequenced TCRs after peptide-pool expansion of antigen-specific T cells. CDR1 is ENHRY and CDR2 is SYGVKD in the germline V gene. V was pared by 4 bases and J by 0 bases, with 9 bases between. The CDR3 runs to 14 residues. This TCR derives from a human donor who had recovered from COVID-19. The chain combines TRBV10-3 with TRBJ1-1; D unclear. The sample was CD4+ T cells from blood, cultured in vitro, taken about 7 months after SARS-CoV-2 vaccination. For the CDR3, the DNA is TGTGCCATCAGTGGCGAAGTTATGAACACTGAAGCTTTCTTT. Protein: CAISGEVMNTEAFF.